The clone carrying this T cell receptor beta chain showed up many times. Its antigen remains unknown. Other nucleotide sequences in the sample specify the same CDR3. This entry belongs to a study of shared clonotypes between healthy human individuals. Study at large: CD4 naive cells filled three plates per donor, CD4 memory three, CD8 naive two and CD8 memory one. Study-level results: Roughly 4.6% of naive CD4 clonotypes were common to a handful of donors.

Per the germline V gene, CDR1 is SNHLY and CDR2 is FYNNEI. V was trimmed by 4 bases and J by 6 bases, leaving 16 bases between them. This CDR3 has 14 residues. Sequencing used immunoSEQ multiplex PCR; TCRdb keeps in-frame clones, though not all of them. The sample includes fewer than 850,000 clones, about two thirds seen only once; the top ten take under 2%. The specimen was memory CD4+ T cells sorted from blood. The subset: CD45RA-negative fraction. This receptor was identified in a young woman in good health. The chain has TRBV2 and TRBJ2-7; unclear D gene. The CDR3 DNA reads TGTGCCAGCAGTGTCGGAGCTAGTCCTGGCGAGCAGTACTTC. This sequence encodes CASSVGASPGEQYF. The full variable domain, in which reference TRBV2 and TRBJ2-7 provide the parts outside the CDR3, is EPEVTQTPSHQVTQMGQEVILRCVPISNHLYFYWYRQILGQKVEFLVSFYNNEISEKSEIFDDQFSVERPDGSNFTLKIRSTKLEDSAMYFCASSVGASPGEQYFGPGTRLTVT.